These 22 T cell receptor beta chains were all obtained from the same sample, sequenced in a study of breast tumors, draining lymph nodes, adjacent tissues. A single record per CDR3 protein comes from TCRdb applying MiXCR to the multiplex PCR reads. The repertoire holds 100,000 to 150,000 distinct CDR3 sequences, with around 22% as singletons. The lymph nodes were axillary draining lymph nodes from breast cancer patients. The sequencing input was axillary lymph node tissue. The receptors derive from a female donor with breast cancer. Some clones in this sample may be carry-over from other donors' samples.

This clonotype appeared a single time. The chain carries TRBV6-1 and TRBJ2-3; 7 bases align to TRBD1. CDR3 size: 15 residues. CDR1 is MNHNS and CDR2 is SASEGT in the germline V gene. V was clipped by 8 bases and J by 5 bases; unmatched bases: 13. The CDR3, as DNA: TGTGCCAGCGGTGCCGGCGGGCCAGGGGGAGATACGCAGTATTTT. Its protein product is CASGAGGPGGDTQYF.

This clonotype was counted many times. The chain has TRBV7-2 and TRBJ2-2; D perhaps matches TRBD2 (6 bases). Trimming left V 1 base short and J 6 bases short, with 15 bases between. Germline CDR1 and CDR2: SGHTA and FQGNSA. The CDR3 covers 16 residues. Here the CDR3 DNA reads TGTGCCAGCAGCTTAGGCCCGGGGGTTACTGCCGGGGAGCTGTTTTTT. Translated: CASSLGPGVTAGELFF.

This clonotype was picked up many times. This chain joins TRBV6-1 and TRBJ2-2, with D tentatively TRBD1 (6 bases). The CDR3 covers 13 residues. Trimming took 6 bases from V and 5 from J, leaving 10 bases between them. CDR1 and CDR2 from the germline V gene are MNHNS and SASEGT. CDR3 DNA: TGTGCCAGCAGCTTACAGGGAACCGGGGAGCTGTTTTTT. It codes for CASSLQGTGELFF.

This clonotype appeared many times. The chain has TRBV12-3 or TRBV12-4 and TRBJ2-7; possible D gene TRBD2, 6 bases. CDR3 size: 14 residues. Trimming cost V 7 bases and J 0 bases, with 13 bases left between them. CDR3 sequence reads: CASTLGGYSYEQYF. The CDR3 DNA follows: TGTGCCAGCACCTTGGGAGGATACTCCTACGAGCAGTACTTC.

CDR3 in amino acids: CASGLDQGSETQYF. For the CDR3, the DNA is TGTGCTAGTGGTTTGGACCAGGGATCGGAGACCCAGTACTTC. J is TRBJ2-5 and V is TRBV12-5; TRBD1 might be the D (5 bases). CDR3 size: 14 residues. Trimming shortened V by 1 base and J by 5 bases, and 11 bases separated the two germline ends. Germline CDR1 LGHNT, CDR2 FRNRAP.

The sample holds many counts of this clonotype. The chain combines TRBV9 with TRBJ2-3; D unresolved. This CDR3 has 16 residues. Germline V gives CDR1 SGDLS, CDR2 YYNGEE. V was shortened by 0 bases and J by 1 base, with 12 bases between the two germline ends. CDR3 sequence: CASSVGWAGGTDTQYF. The CDR3, as DNA: TGTGCCAGCAGCGTAGGGTGGGCCGGCGGCACAGATACGCAGTATTTT.

Details on this clonotype: This may come from a read error, since a much larger clone is one base off. The rearrangement uses TRBV2 and TRBJ2-7; perhaps D is TRBD1 or TRBD2 (5 bases each). The V gene's germline CDR1 is SNHLY and CDR2 FYNNEI. This CDR3 is built from 12 residues. CDR3 region: CAGSPGPQAQYF. DNA of the CDR3: TGTGCCGGCAGTCCGGGGCCCCAGGCGCAGTACTTC.

On this clonotype itself: With a much larger clone just one base away, this may be a read error. The chain couples TRBV29-1 to TRBJ2-5; D is undetermined. The CDR3 extends over 11 amino acids. Looked up from germline, CDR1 is SQVTM and CDR2 is ANQGSEA. The V end lost 7 bases, the J end lost 9 bases, and 15 bases lay between the germline ends. CDR3 nucleotide sequence: TGCAGCGGGGTTATCTCATCGGCCCAGTACTTC. Encoded protein: CSGVISSAQYF.

This clonotype was found many times. This chain links TRBV7-9 with TRBJ1-4; unclear D gene. The CDR3 runs 14 residues. The germline V and J ends were trimmed by 5 bases and 6 bases, with 13 bases remaining between them. Germline V gene data show CDR1 as SEHNR and CDR2 as FQNEAQ (reference sequence). The CDR3 sequence: CASSTTSRDEKLFF. Written as DNA, the CDR3 is TGTGCCAGCAGCACAACTTCGAGGGATGAAAAACTGTTTTTT. The variable domain in full, completed from reference TRBV7-9 and TRBJ1-4, reads DTGVSQNPRHKITKRGQNVTFRCDPISEHNRLYWYRQTLGQGPEFLTYFQNEAQLEKSRLLSDRFSAERPKGSFSTLEIQRTEQGDSAMYLCASSTTSRDEKLFFGSGTQLSVL.

This clonotype was observed at least ten times. J is TRBJ2-1 and V is TRBV10-3, with D unclear. CDR1 is ENHRY, CDR2 SYGVKD, per germline. V was cut by 2 bases and J by 0 bases, with 8 bases left in between. CDR3 length: 15 amino acids. CDR3 region: CAISERHLSYNEQFF. The CDR3, as DNA: TGTGCCATCAGTGAGAGACACCTCTCCTACAATGAGCAGTTCTTC.

This clonotype has ten or more counts. CDR3 region: CAIRRDETQYF. The CDR3 DNA follows: TGTGCCATCCGGAGGGATGAGACCCAGTACTTC. The chain recombines TRBV10-3 with TRBJ2-5; weak D call: TRBD2 (6 bases). From germline, CDR1 is ENHRY and CDR2 SYGVKD. Trimming pared 8 bases from V and 5 bases from J, leaving 9 bases between. The CDR3 sequence is 11 residues long.

Remarks on this clonotype: A much larger clone differs from this one at a single base, so this may be a read error. V gene TRBV20-1 combines with J gene TRBJ2-2; 7 bases line up with TRBD1. The CDR3 sequence is 17 residues long. Trimming at V came to 0 bases and at J to 3 bases, leaving 10 bases not matched to a gene. Germline CDR1 DFQATT, CDR2 SNEGSKA (reference sequence). The CDR3 nucleotides read TGCAGTGCTAGAGATAGGTCGGGACAGCGGCACACCGGGGAGCTGTTTTTT. This sequence encodes CSARDRSGQRHTGELFF.

The chain recombines TRBV19 with TRBJ2-6, with 7 bases fitting TRBD2. The trim removed 2 bases at V and 3 bases at J, leaving 4 bases unmatched. This CDR3 is 16 amino acids long. The germline V gene encodes CDR1 LNHDA and CDR2 SQIVND (reference sequence). In DNA form, the CDR3 reads TGTGCCAGTAGTATATTGGGGGGGGGTGGGGCCAACGTCCTGACTTTC. It specifies CASSILGGGGANVLTF. Using reference TRBV19 and TRBJ2-6 for the parts outside the CDR3, the full variable domain is DGGITQSPKYLFRKEGQNVTLSCEQNLNHDAMYWYRQDPGQGLRLIYYSQIVNDFQKGDIAEGYSVSREKKESFPLTVTSAQKNPTAFYLCASSILGGGGANVLTFGAGSRLTVL.

The genes are TRBV19 and TRBJ2-1, with D possibly being TRBD1 or TRBD2 (5 bases each). The CDR3 loop spans 13 amino acids. The V and J ends lost 6 bases and 2 bases respectively, with 8 bases between them. Germline loops: CDR1 LNHDA, CDR2 SQIVND (reference sequence). The CDR3 nucleotides read TGTGCCAGTAGCGGGACGGCCTACAATGAGCAGTTCTTC. It encodes CASSGTAYNEQFF. The variable domain in full, completed from reference TRBV19 and TRBJ2-1, reads DGGITQSPKYLFRKEGQNVTLSCEQNLNHDAMYWYRQDPGQGLRLIYYSQIVNDFQKGDIAEGYSVSREKKESFPLTVTSAQKNPTAFYLCASSGTAYNEQFFGPGTRLTVL.

The table lists this clonotype with many counts. The rearrangement links TRBV7-8 to TRBJ2-6; D remains ambiguous. CDR3 length: 19 amino acids. Germline CDR1 reads SGHVS; CDR2 reads FQNEAQ. The V end was cut by 3 bases, the J end by 0 bases, with 18 bases between. CDR3 DNA: TGTGCCAGCAGCTTCTTTCGTACGTCAGTATACTCTGGGGCCAACGTCCTGACTTTC. This sequence encodes CASSFFRTSVYSGANVLTF.

The table lists this clonotype with many counts. The V call is TRBV11-2, the J call TRBJ2-7; 8 bases map to TRBD2. With V trimmed by 6 bases and J by 7 bases, 11 bases remained unmatched. Germline values: CDR1 SGHAT, CDR2 FQNNGV. This CDR3 comprises 14 residues. Here the CDR3 reads CASSHIGGVVEQYF. In nucleotides, the CDR3 is TGTGCCAGCAGTCACATCGGGGGGGTGGTAGAGCAGTACTTC.

This clonotype was picked up many times. This sequence joins TRBV30 and TRBJ2-1; TRBD2 matches 8 bases. The germline gives CDR1 GTSNPN, CDR2 SVGIG (reference sequence). The CDR3 consists of 14 residues. Trimming at V came to 5 bases and at J to 6 bases, leaving 9 bases not matched to a gene. The CDR3, as DNA: TGTGCCTGGGTACGGGAGGGCCTCGGCAATGAGCAGTTCTTC. Protein product: CAWVREGLGNEQFF.

V usage is TRBV28 and J usage is TRBJ1-2; D call uncertain. Germline lookup yields CDR1 MDHEN and CDR2 SYDVKM. V lost 2 bases, J lost 6 bases, and 4 bases lay in between. The CDR3 consists of 11 residues. CDR3 coding DNA: TGTGCCAGCAGTTTAGTCCATGGCTACACCTTC. This codes for CASSLVHGYTF.

This clonotype was picked up many times. CDR3 nucleotide sequence: TGTGCCAGCAGCCAAGAACTTCGGGAGTATTCCTACGAGCAGTACTTC. Its translation: CASSQELREYSYEQYF. V is TRBV3-1 and J is TRBJ2-7; perhaps TRBD2 as D (6 bases). Trimming removed 0 bases at V and 1 base at J, with 13 bases between. Germline lookup yields CDR1 LGHDT and CDR2 YNNKEL (reference sequence). This CDR3 contains 16 residues.

This clonotype was recorded at least ten times. One end of the junction varies from germline; a read error may be responsible. This rearrangement joins TRBV20-1 to TRBJ2-2; 9 nucleotides align to TRBD1. CDR1 and CDR2 from the germline V gene are DFQATT and SNEGSKA (reference sequence). CDR3 length: 16 residues. The CDR3 nucleotides are TGCAGTGCTAGAGATCGGGACAGGGTGAACACCGGGGGGCTGTTTTTT. Its translation is CSARDRDRVNTGGLFF.

This clonotype has only a few counts. V and J are TRBV4-1 and TRBJ2-5; 7 bases align to TRBD2. J was trimmed by 4 bases and V by 5 bases; bases with no gene match: 4. The germline V gene has CDR1 MGHRA and CDR2 YSYEKL. This CDR3 region has 13 residues. CDR3 in amino acids: CASSWDYGETQYF. The CDR3 bases are TGCGCCAGCAGCTGGGACTACGGAGAGACCCAGTACTTC.

A note on this clonotype: A much larger clone sits a single nucleotide away, making a read error possible. The chain uses TRBV5-4 and TRBJ2-1, with 7 bases that match TRBD2. V trimming: 3 bases; J trimming: 10 bases; junction bases outside the gene matches: 16. The V gene's germline CDR1 is SGHNT and CDR2 YYREEE (reference sequence). The CDR3 loop spans 16 amino acids. The CDR3 is CASSSKEETSLREQFF. DNA for the CDR3: TGTGCCAGCAGCTCGAAGGAAGAGACTAGCCTTCGAGAGCAGTTCTTC.